This is a list of T cell receptor beta chains from one sample in a study of Ad26.COV2.S vaccination and SARS-CoV-2 variants. Profiled with immunoSEQ multiplex PCR; TCRdb holds only in-frame clones, not every one. The sample has hundreds of thousands of clones, roughly 86% seen once; the top ten hold less than 3.5%. The specimen comprised peripheral blood, sampled in a trial of Ad26.COV2.S vaccine versus placebo. The source of these receptors is a person between 18 and 60 years old who received the Ad26.COV2.S COVID-19 vaccine or a placebo. Both conserved end residues are part of each CDR3. The order of the fields is CDR3 length, J gene, D gene, clone size, V gene, CDR3 DNA, CDR3 protein. The D gene is left open where the match is weak. A clone size is listed for some rows: how often the clone was seen (once, few, many), or a class if it is expanded.

len: 14
j_gene: TRBJ1-1
d_gene: TRBD1
abundance: -
v_gene: TRBV27
CDR3nt: TGTGCCAGTTCAACTGGGACAGGGGTATCTGAAGCTTTCTTT
CDR3aa: CASSTGTGVSEAFF

len: 16
j_gene: TRBJ2-7
d_gene: -
abundance: -
v_gene: TRBV7-2
CDR3nt: TGTGCCAGCAGCTGGGGACTGGCTCAGAGCTCCTACGAGCAGTACTTC
CDR3aa: CASSWGLAQSSYEQYF

len: 18
j_gene: TRBJ2-3
d_gene: TRBD2
abundance: -
v_gene: TRBV6-1
CDR3nt: TGTGCCAGCAGTGAATTCCTCTTAGCGGGGGGAAGGACAGATACGCAGTATTTT
CDR3aa: CASSEFLLAGGRTDTQYF

len: 14
j_gene: TRBJ1-1
d_gene: -
abundance: -
v_gene: TRBV19
CDR3nt: TGTGCCAGTAGTAATACGGCCTTGAACACTGAAGCTTTCTTT
CDR3aa: CASSNTALNTEAFF

len: 16
j_gene: TRBJ2-3
d_gene: TRBD2
abundance: -
v_gene: TRBV6-2/TRBV6-3
CDR3nt: TGTGCCAGCAGCCCCGGACTAGCGGCTATCACAGATACGCAGTATTTT
CDR3aa: CASSPGLAAITDTQYF

len: 14
j_gene: TRBJ1-6
d_gene: -
abundance: -
v_gene: TRBV3-1/TRBV3-2
CDR3nt: TGTGCCAGCAGCCAGTCCGGCTCGAATTCACCCCTCCACTTT
CDR3aa: CASSQSGSNSPLHF

len: 13
j_gene: TRBJ2-5
d_gene: TRBD2
abundance: -
v_gene: TRBV5-4
CDR3nt: TGTGCCAGCAGCCGCGGGAGTGGCGAGACCCAGTACTTC
CDR3aa: CASSRGSGETQYF

len: 12
j_gene: TRBJ2-7
d_gene: -
abundance: -
v_gene: TRBV2
CDR3nt: TGTGCCAGCAGCGCACAGAGCTACGAGCAGTACTTC
CDR3aa: CASSAQSYEQYF

len: 14
j_gene: TRBJ1-5
d_gene: -
abundance: -
v_gene: TRBV3-1/TRBV3-2
CDR3nt: TGTGCCAGCAGCCAGGGAGGGAGCAATCAGCCCCAGCATTTT
CDR3aa: CASSQGGSNQPQHF

len: 18
j_gene: TRBJ1-5
d_gene: TRBD1
abundance: -
v_gene: TRBV4-3
CDR3nt: TGCGCCAGCAGCCAAACGCTGCGGACCGGGACAGGGCGTCAGCCCCAGCATTTT
CDR3aa: CASSQTLRTGTGRQPQHF

len: 13
j_gene: TRBJ1-4
d_gene: -
abundance: -
v_gene: TRBV9
CDR3nt: TGTGCCAGCAGCACCTCTTTTAATGAAAAACTGTTTTTT
CDR3aa: CASSTSFNEKLFF

len: 16
j_gene: TRBJ2-2
d_gene: -
abundance: -
v_gene: TRBV5-4
CDR3nt: TGTGCCAGCAGCCAAGATCCGGGGAACTCACCCGGGGAGCTGTTTTTT
CDR3aa: CASSQDPGNSPGELFF

len: 13
j_gene: TRBJ1-6
d_gene: -
abundance: few
v_gene: TRBV5-1
CDR3nt: TGCGCCAGCAGCTTAGCTGGTAATTCACCCCTCCACTTT
CDR3aa: CASSLAGNSPLHF

len: 13
j_gene: TRBJ1-2
d_gene: -
abundance: -
v_gene: TRBV27
CDR3nt: TGTGCCAGCAGTTTATCGGGGGCTAATGGCTACACCTTC
CDR3aa: CASSLSGANGYTF

len: 16
j_gene: TRBJ1-3
d_gene: -
abundance: -
v_gene: TRBV18
CDR3nt: TGTGCCAGCTCACCAGCAGGGGTCTTCTCTGGAAACACCATATATTTT
CDR3aa: CASSPAGVFSGNTIYF

len: 16
j_gene: TRBJ1-5
d_gene: TRBD1
abundance: -
v_gene: TRBV3-1/TRBV3-2
CDR3nt: TGTGCCAGCAGCCAAGATTACGGGACAGGGAGTCAGCCCCAGCATTTT
CDR3aa: CASSQDYGTGSQPQHF

len: 14
j_gene: TRBJ2-7
d_gene: -
abundance: -
v_gene: TRBV6-2/TRBV6-3
CDR3nt: TGTGCCAGCAGTTACAGGGGGGGCCCGGGGGAGCAGTACTTC
CDR3aa: CASSYRGGPGEQYF

len: 18
j_gene: TRBJ1-4
d_gene: -
abundance: once
v_gene: TRBV7-6
CDR3nt: TGTGCCAGCAGCTTAGATCGGGGGGGAGCGGCAACTAATGAAAAACTGTTTTTT
CDR3aa: CASSLDRGGAATNEKLFF

len: 15
j_gene: TRBJ1-4
d_gene: -
abundance: -
v_gene: TRBV19
CDR3nt: TGTGCCAGTAGTATCGACAGTGACTCTAATGAAAAACTGTTTTTT
CDR3aa: CASSIDSDSNEKLFF

len: 14
j_gene: TRBJ2-2
d_gene: -
abundance: -
v_gene: TRBV4-3
CDR3nt: TGCGCCAGCAGCCAAGGGTTCGGCACCGGGGAGCTGTTTTTT
CDR3aa: CASSQGFGTGELFF

len: 15
j_gene: TRBJ2-7
d_gene: TRBD2
abundance: -
v_gene: TRBV28
CDR3nt: TGTGCCAGCAGTTACTCGGGACTAGCGGGAACCGAGCAGTACTTC
CDR3aa: CASSYSGLAGTEQYF

len: 15
j_gene: TRBJ1-5
d_gene: -
abundance: -
v_gene: TRBV30
CDR3nt: TGTGCCTCCACCGGGGGCGGCGGGCGGAATCAGCCCCAGCATTTT
CDR3aa: CASTGGGGRNQPQHF

len: 15
j_gene: TRBJ2-1
d_gene: -
abundance: many
v_gene: TRBV2
CDR3nt: TGTGCCAGCAGGGAGACCGTTAGCTCCTACAATGAGCAGTTCTTC
CDR3aa: CASRETVSSYNEQFF

len: 13
j_gene: TRBJ2-7
d_gene: -
abundance: -
v_gene: TRBV6-5
CDR3nt: TGTGCCAGCAGGAGACCCTGGGGGTACGAGCAGTACTTC
CDR3aa: CASRRPWGYEQYF

len: 13
j_gene: TRBJ2-7
d_gene: -
abundance: -
v_gene: TRBV7-8
CDR3nt: TGTGCCAGCAGCTTTACGCGAGGTGACGAGCAGTACTTC
CDR3aa: CASSFTRGDEQYF

len: 14
j_gene: TRBJ1-1
d_gene: -
abundance: -
v_gene: TRBV7-2
CDR3nt: TGTGCCAGCAGCCCGCGGGGGGGGAACACTGAAGCTTTCTTT
CDR3aa: CASSPRGGNTEAFF

len: 15
j_gene: TRBJ1-2
d_gene: TRBD1
abundance: -
v_gene: TRBV11-2
CDR3nt: TGTGCCAGCAGCTTAGAGACAGGGAAGGGCTATGGCTACACCTTC
CDR3aa: CASSLETGKGYGYTF

len: 14
j_gene: TRBJ1-1
d_gene: -
abundance: -
v_gene: TRBV12-5
CDR3nt: TGTGCTAGTGGTTTGCCCCCGTCCCGGCAGGCCGCTTTCTTT
CDR3aa: CASGLPPSRQAAFF

len: 19
j_gene: TRBJ1-5
d_gene: -
abundance: -
v_gene: TRBV21-1
CDR3nt: TGTGCCAGCAGCAAAGGTCTCCGGTGGGGGGAAAGGGACAATCAGCCCCAGCATTTT
CDR3aa: CASSKGLRWGERDNQPQHF

len: 16
j_gene: TRBJ1-4
d_gene: TRBD1
abundance: -
v_gene: TRBV9
CDR3nt: TGTGCCAGCAGCGTCGGACAGGGGGCAACTAATGAAAAACTGTTTTTT
CDR3aa: CASSVGQGATNEKLFF

len: 15
j_gene: TRBJ2-7
d_gene: TRBD2
abundance: -
v_gene: TRBV11-2
CDR3nt: TGTGCCAGCAGCTTAAGGCGAACTAGCGGGAGTGTGCAGTACTTC
CDR3aa: CASSLRRTSGSVQYF

len: 12
j_gene: TRBJ2-3
d_gene: -
abundance: -
v_gene: TRBV5-1
CDR3nt: TGCGCCAGCAGCTTAAGCACAGATACGCAGTATTTT
CDR3aa: CASSLSTDTQYF

len: 14
j_gene: TRBJ2-3
d_gene: TRBD2
abundance: -
v_gene: TRBV6-5
CDR3nt: TGTGGACTAGCGGGCCGAACCTCTGAAGATACGCAGTATTTT
CDR3aa: CGLAGRTSEDTQYF

len: 15
j_gene: TRBJ1-6
d_gene: TRBD1
abundance: once
v_gene: TRBV25-1
CDR3nt: TGTGCCAGCAGTGACACAGGGGGCTGGGGTTCACCCCTCCACTTT
CDR3aa: CASSDTGGWGSPLHF

len: 14
j_gene: TRBJ1-1
d_gene: -
abundance: -
v_gene: TRBV5-1
CDR3nt: TGCGCCAGCAGCCCCCCGGACAGAAACACTGAAGCTTTCTTT
CDR3aa: CASSPPDRNTEAFF

len: 11
j_gene: TRBJ1-2
d_gene: -
abundance: -
v_gene: TRBV6-2/TRBV6-3
CDR3nt: TGTGCCAGCAGTTACTCGTCCGGCTACACCTTC
CDR3aa: CASSYSSGYTF

len: 12
j_gene: TRBJ1-1
d_gene: -
abundance: -
v_gene: TRBV28
CDR3nt: TGTGCCAGCAGTTCGGGGTTCACTGAAGCTTTCTTT
CDR3aa: CASSSGFTEAFF